The T cell receptor (beta chain) under discussion was sequenced for a study of T cell changes during pregnancy in multiple sclerosis. This table comes from immunoSEQ multiplex PCR, and its TCRdb copy is limited to in-frame clones, with some not included. The table includes about 33,000 clones, roughly nine tenths detected once. The germline V gene encodes CDR1 SGHTA and CDR2 FQGNSA. The V and J ends lost 2 bases and 8 bases, in that order; junction bases with no gene match: 4. This CDR3 is built from 15 residues. The material was CD4+ T cells from peripheral blood mononuclear cells, obtained in the third trimester of pregnancy. J is TRBJ2-1 and V is TRBV7-2; 12 nucleotides align to TRBD2. This receptor was taken from a female donor in good health, enrolled as a control in a pregnancy study. The CDR3 DNA reads as TGTGCCAGCAGCTTACTAGCGGGAGGGCCCTATGAGCAGTTCTTC. Its protein is CASSLLAGGPYEQFF.